These 18 T cell receptor beta chains came from one sample sequenced in a study of cytomegalovirus exposure and HLA in healthy donors. Researchers ran the PCR with 60 Vbeta and 13 Jbeta primers. Repertoires were generated with immunoSEQ multiplex PCR, while TCRdb's copy carries only in-frame clones and drops some. The sample has 200,000 or so clones, about 83% seen once; the top ten hold around 15%. Sample: PBMCs. Receptor source: a middle-aged man in good health and CMV-seronegative.

The chain employs TRBV28 and TRBJ2-3, with a possible D match to TRBD2 (6 bases). CDR3 length: 16 amino acids. Trimming took 6 bases from V and 0 from J, leaving 16 bases between them. Germline V gives CDR1 MDHEN, CDR2 SYDVKM. CDR3 nucleotides: TGTGCCAGCAGAGCGGCGCCGGGACTGAGCACAGATACGCAGTATTTT. It encodes CASRAAPGLSTDTQYF.

V gene TRBV19 combines with J gene TRBJ1-6, with D perhaps matching TRBD1 (6 bases). Trimming left V 3 bases short and J 9 bases short, with 15 bases between. From germline, CDR1 is LNHDA and CDR2 SQIVND (reference sequence). This CDR3 region has 15 residues. The CDR3 loop is CASSIGEGVRSPLHF. CDR3 bases: TGTGCCAGTAGTATCGGAGAGGGGGTTCGTTCACCCCTCCACTTT.

This clone was recorded only once. The chain is built from TRBV1 and TRBJ2-5; TRBD2 is the table's D call and was not checked against the DNA. TRBV1 is listed as a pseudogene. The CDR3 totals 17 residues. CDR3 coding DNA: TGCACCAGCAGCCACGAGATCGGGACTAGCGTTATAGAGACCCAGTACTTC. This translates into CTSSHEIGTSVIETQYF.

CDR3: CSAGRLGTQYF. The CDR3 nucleotides are TGCAGTGCTGGGAGGCTTGGGACCCAGTACTTC. The chain has TRBV20-1 and TRBJ2-5; maybe TRBD2 (6 bases). Germline values: CDR1 DFQATT, CDR2 SNEGSKA (reference sequence). V lost 5 bases to trimming and J lost 7 bases, with 11 bases between them. The CDR3 has 11 residues.

This chain links TRBV11-2 with TRBJ2-7, with D maybe TRBD1 (7 bases). Germline V gene lookup returns CDR1 SGHAT and CDR2 FQNNGV. There are 15 residues in the CDR3. Trimming pared 3 bases from V and 3 bases from J, leaving 15 bases between. This CDR3 is CASSFSGGTYYEQYF. CDR3 nucleotide sequence: TGTGCCAGCAGCTTCTCAGGGGGGACCTACTACGAGCAGTACTTC.

This clone was observed many times. The V gene is TRBV10-1, the J gene TRBJ2-3; 9 bases agree with TRBD1. This CDR3 contains 18 residues. The J segment lost 1 base and the V segment lost 3 bases, leaving 11 bases of the junction unmatched. Germline V gene lookup returns CDR1 WNHNN and CDR2 SYGVQD (reference sequence). The CDR3 DNA sequence: TGCGCCAGCAGTGAAGGGACAGGGTACGGCGTTGGCACAGATACGCAGTATTTT. It encodes CASSEGTGYGVGTDTQYF.

The chain uses TRBV5-4 and TRBJ2-3; 10 nucleotides match TRBD1. Looked up from germline, CDR1 is SGHNT and CDR2 is YYREEE (reference sequence). CDR3 length equals 15 residues. V shed 0 bases and J 3 bases; nucleotides not matched to a gene: 1. The CDR3 sequence: CASSLVDRGTDTQYF. CDR3 nucleotides: TGTGCCAGCAGCTTGGTGGACAGGGGGACAGATACGCAGTATTTT.

The chain employs TRBV27 and TRBJ1-1; 7 nucleotides align to TRBD1. The length of the CDR3 is 14 residues. V was clipped by 5 bases and J by 7 bases; unmatched bases: 10. Germline lookup yields CDR1 MNHEY and CDR2 SMNVEV (reference sequence). CDR3 in amino acids: CASSPPSSGGEAFF. The CDR3 DNA reads TGTGCCAGCAGTCCTCCAAGCTCAGGGGGTGAAGCTTTCTTT.

The J gene is TRBJ2-3, the V gene TRBV21-1; the D call in the table, TRBD2, was not verified against the DNA. TRBV21-1 is a pseudogene segment. The CDR3 totals 19 residues. CDR3 DNA sequence: TGTGCCAGCAGCAAAGGACAAAAGAGGGCCTCGACCCTCACAGATACGCAGTATTTT. Protein product: CASSKGQKRASTLTDTQYF.

The chain joins TRBV6-4 to TRBJ2-6; D not certain. The CDR3 covers 17 residues. The V end was cut by 6 bases, the J end by 0 bases, with 15 bases between. The germline gives CDR1 MRHNA, CDR2 SNTAGT. The CDR3 sequence is CASSPQPGYSGANVLTF. DNA for the CDR3: TGTGCCAGCAGCCCTCAGCCAGGATACTCTGGGGCCAACGTCCTGACTTTC.

The chain is built from TRBV9 and TRBJ1-2; D is possibly TRBD1 (5 bases). This CDR3 is built from 13 residues. V lost 0 bases, J lost 6 bases, and 9 bases lay in between. CDR1 is SGDLS, CDR2 YYNGEE, per germline. This chain's CDR3 is CASSVEGQNGYTF. CDR3 DNA sequence: TGTGCCAGCAGCGTAGAGGGGCAGAATGGCTACACCTTC.

This clone was seen once. This chain joins TRBV28 and TRBJ2-3; 12 bases fit TRBD2. V dropped 2 bases and J dropped 1; count of bases not matched to a gene: 4. The CDR3 has 17 residues. Germline V gene lookup returns CDR1 MDHEN and CDR2 SYDVKM. This chain's CDR3 is CASSLAASGRGTDTQYF. For the CDR3, the DNA is TGTGCCAGCAGTTTAGCGGCTAGCGGGAGGGGCACAGATACGCAGTATTTT.

The V call is TRBV27, the J call TRBJ2-7; tentative D call: TRBD2 (5 bases). Between the trimmed V and J ends, which lost 6 bases and 3 bases, there was a span of 21 bases. The length of the CDR3 is 16 residues. Germline assignment: CDR1 MNHEY and CDR2 SMNVEV (reference sequence). Here the CDR3 reads CASSQGRPTEGYEQYF. The CDR3 region has the DNA TGTGCCAGCAGCCAAGGGAGACCGACTGAGGGCTACGAGCAGTACTTC.

The count of this clone is one. The V and J genes are TRBV6-1 and TRBJ1-1; 7 bases agree with TRBD1. The germline V gene encodes CDR1 MNHNS and CDR2 SASEGT. The junction had 11 bases not matched to a gene; V was cut back by 5 bases and J by 5 bases. This CDR3 comprises 15 residues. CDR3 DNA: TGTGCCAGCAGTATCACAGGGGCTCCGGGGACTGAAGCTTTCTTT. It specifies CASSITGAPGTEAFF.

The chain employs TRBV5-5 and TRBJ1-1; no clear D. The germline gives CDR1 SGHKS, CDR2 YYEKEE (reference sequence). Trimming pared 3 bases from V and 11 bases from J, leaving 17 bases between. This CDR3 contains 13 residues. In DNA form, the CDR3 reads TGTGCCAGCAGCTCGACTGTGAGGGTAACGGCTTTCTTT. Residues: CASSSTVRVTAFF.

DNA of the CDR3: TGTGCCAGCAGCTTATTAGCGGGAGGCGTATTACCCTACGAGCAGTACTTC. This sequence encodes CASSLLAGGVLPYEQYF. This sequence joins TRBV13 and TRBJ2-7, with 10 nucleotides matching TRBD2. After removal of 2 bases from V and 2 bases from J, the junction contained 9 bases not matched to a gene. The V gene's germline CDR1 is PRHDT and CDR2 FYEKMQ (reference sequence). This CDR3 region has 17 residues.

A single count supports this clone. The V gene is TRBV10-3, the J gene TRBJ2-7; D is ambiguous. With 2 bases removed from V and 4 bases from J, the gap between germline ends came to 18 bases. The CDR3 length is 16 residues. Germline V lookup: CDR1 ENHRY, CDR2 SYGVKD. The CDR3 protein is CAISEGLQRRRYEQYF. CDR3 DNA: TGTGCCATCAGTGAGGGGCTACAAAGGCGCAGGTACGAGCAGTACTTC.

The chain carries TRBV28 and TRBJ2-2; possible D gene TRBD2, 5 bases. Germline V gene lookup returns CDR1 MDHEN and CDR2 SYDVKM. The CDR3 covers 14 residues. Trimming took 2 bases from V and 6 from J, leaving 10 bases between them. In DNA, the CDR3 is TGTGCCAGCAGTTTACGGGGAGCACCCGGGGAGCTGTTTTTT. This codes for CASSLRGAPGELFF.